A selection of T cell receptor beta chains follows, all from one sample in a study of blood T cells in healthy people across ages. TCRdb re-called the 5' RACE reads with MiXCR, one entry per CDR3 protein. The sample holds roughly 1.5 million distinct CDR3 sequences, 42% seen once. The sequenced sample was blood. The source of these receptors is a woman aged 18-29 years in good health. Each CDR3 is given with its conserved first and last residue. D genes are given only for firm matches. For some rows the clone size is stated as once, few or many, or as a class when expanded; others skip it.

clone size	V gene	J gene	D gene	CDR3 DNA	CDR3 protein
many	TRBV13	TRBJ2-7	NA	TGTGCCAGCAGCTTAACAGGGAACCCCTACGAGCAGTACTTC	CASSLTGNPYEQYF
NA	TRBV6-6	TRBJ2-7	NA	TGTGCCAGCAGTTATGCGGGCAGGGGCGGCGAGCAGTACTTC	CASSYAGRGGEQYF
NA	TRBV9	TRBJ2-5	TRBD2	TGTGCCAGCAGCTCACCCGGGACTAGCTTAGAGACCCAGTACTTC	CASSSPGTSLETQYF
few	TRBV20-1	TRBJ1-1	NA	TGCAGTGCTAGAGATAGTAAGGCTTCGAACACTGAAGCTTTCTTT	CSARDSKASNTEAFF
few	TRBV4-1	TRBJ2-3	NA	TGCGCCAGCAGCCCGGACACTAGCACAGATACGCAGTATTTT	CASSPDTSTDTQYF
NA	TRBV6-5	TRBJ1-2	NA	TGTGCCAGCAGTTACTCGGGGCGCGGGGGCAATGGCTACACCTTC	CASSYSGRGGNGYTF
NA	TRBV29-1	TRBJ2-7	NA	TGCAGCGTTGAGGTTGCGGGCGCCTACGAGCAGTACTTC	CSVEVAGAYEQYF
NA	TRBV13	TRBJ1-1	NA	TGTGCCAGCAGCTTAATTTGGGCGGCGGACACTGAAGCTTTCTTT	CASSLIWAADTEAFF
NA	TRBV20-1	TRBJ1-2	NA	TGCAGTGCTAGAGGTCCGCTTAACTATGGCTACACCTTC	CSARGPLNYGYTF
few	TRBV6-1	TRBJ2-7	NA	TGTGCCAGCAGGGCCCTTGGACACTACGAGCAGTACTTC	CASRALGHYEQYF
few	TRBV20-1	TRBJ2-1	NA	TGCAGTGCTAGAGATTGGGCTCTCAGGGGCAATGAGCAGTTCTTC	CSARDWALRGNEQFF
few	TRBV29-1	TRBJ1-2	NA	TGCAGCGCGGACTCCTCGGACAAGGGCTATGGCTACACCTTC	CSADSSDKGYGYTF
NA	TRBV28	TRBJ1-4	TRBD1	TGTGCCAGCAGTCGGAGGGACAGGGACGGCGAAAAACTGTTTTTT	CASSRRDRDGEKLFF
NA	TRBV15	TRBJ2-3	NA	TGTGCCACCAGCAAATTAACAGGTACGCAGTATTTT	CATSKLTGTQYF
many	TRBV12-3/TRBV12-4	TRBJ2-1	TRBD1	TGTGCCAGCAGCCTGCGACAGGGCACCTACAATGAGCAGTTCTTC	CASSLRQGTYNEQFF
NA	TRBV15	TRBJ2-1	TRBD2	TGTGCCACCAGTCCTACTAGCGGAATGTACAATGAGCAGTTCTTC	CATSPTSGMYNEQFF
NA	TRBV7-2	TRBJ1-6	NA	TGTGCCAGCAGCTTAGGTCGCGTGGGGATTTCACCCCTCCACTTT	CASSLGRVGISPLHF
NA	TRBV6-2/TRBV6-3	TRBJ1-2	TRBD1	TGTGCCAGCAGTTCCGAGACAGGGGTAGTTGACTATGGCTACACCTTC	CASSSETGVVDYGYTF
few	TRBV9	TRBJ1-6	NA	TGTGCCAGCAGCGGAGGGGAGTCACCCCTCCACTTT	CASSGGESPLHF
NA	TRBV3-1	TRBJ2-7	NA	TGTGCCAGCAGCTCACCTATGGCCTTATACGAGCAGTACTTC	CASSSPMALYEQYF
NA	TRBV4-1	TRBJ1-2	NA	TGCGCCAGCAGCCAAGTTGGAGGGGGTTACTATGGCTACACCTTC	CASSQVGGGYYGYTF
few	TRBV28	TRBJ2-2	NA	TGTGCCAGCAGCACCCCCTCCGGGGAGCTGTTTTTT	CASSTPSGELFF
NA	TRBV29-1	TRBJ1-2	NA	NA	CSAQPLLNYGCTF